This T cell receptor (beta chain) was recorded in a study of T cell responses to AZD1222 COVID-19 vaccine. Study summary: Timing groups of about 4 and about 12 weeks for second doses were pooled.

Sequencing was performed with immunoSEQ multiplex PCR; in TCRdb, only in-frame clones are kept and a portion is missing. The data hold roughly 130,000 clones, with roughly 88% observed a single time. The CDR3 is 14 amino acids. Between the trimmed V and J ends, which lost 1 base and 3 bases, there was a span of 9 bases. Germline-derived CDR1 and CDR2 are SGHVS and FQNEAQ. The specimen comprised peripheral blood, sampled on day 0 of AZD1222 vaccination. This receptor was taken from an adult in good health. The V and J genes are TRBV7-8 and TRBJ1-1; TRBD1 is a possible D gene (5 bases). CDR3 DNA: TGTGCCAGCAGCTTAGATGGGGGGTACACTGAAGCTTTCTTT. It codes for CASSLDGGYTEAFF. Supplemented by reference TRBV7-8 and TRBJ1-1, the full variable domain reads GAGVSQSPRYKVAKRGQDVALRCDPISGHVSLFWYQQALGQGPEFLTYFQNEAQLDKSGLPSDRFFAERPEGSVSTLKIQRTQQEDSAVYLCASSLDGGYTEAFFGQGTRLTVV.